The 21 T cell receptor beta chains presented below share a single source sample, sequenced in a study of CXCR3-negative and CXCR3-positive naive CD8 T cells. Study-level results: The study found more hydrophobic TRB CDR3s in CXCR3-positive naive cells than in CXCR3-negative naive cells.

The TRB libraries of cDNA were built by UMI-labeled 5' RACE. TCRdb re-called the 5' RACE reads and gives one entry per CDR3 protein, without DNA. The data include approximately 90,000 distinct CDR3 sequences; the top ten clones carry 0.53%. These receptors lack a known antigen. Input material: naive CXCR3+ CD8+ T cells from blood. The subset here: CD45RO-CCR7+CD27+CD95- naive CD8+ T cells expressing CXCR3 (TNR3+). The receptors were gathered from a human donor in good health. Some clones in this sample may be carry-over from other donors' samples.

The CDR3 sequence is CASSFGQGARNEQFF. The chain carries TRBV5-1 and TRBJ2-1; TCRdb calls TRBD1, which cannot be checked without DNA. CDR1 is SGHRS and CDR2 is YFSETQ in the germline V gene. CDR3 length: 15 amino acids.

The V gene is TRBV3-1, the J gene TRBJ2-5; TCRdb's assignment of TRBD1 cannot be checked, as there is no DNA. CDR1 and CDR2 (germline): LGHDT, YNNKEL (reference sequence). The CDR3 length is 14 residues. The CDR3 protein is CASSPDSYQETQYF.

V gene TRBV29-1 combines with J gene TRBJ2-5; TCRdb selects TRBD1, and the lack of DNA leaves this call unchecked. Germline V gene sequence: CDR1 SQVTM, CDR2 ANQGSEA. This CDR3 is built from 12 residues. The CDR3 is CSVVGVLETQYF.

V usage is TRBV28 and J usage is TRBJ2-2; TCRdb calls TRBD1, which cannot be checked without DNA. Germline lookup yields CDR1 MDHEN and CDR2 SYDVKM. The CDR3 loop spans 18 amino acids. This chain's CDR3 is CASSPTGTSWGEGGELFF.

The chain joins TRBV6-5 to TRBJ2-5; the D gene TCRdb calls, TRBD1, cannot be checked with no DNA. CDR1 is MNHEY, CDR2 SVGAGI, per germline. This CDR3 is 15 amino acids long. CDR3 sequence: CASSYAAGEGETQYF.

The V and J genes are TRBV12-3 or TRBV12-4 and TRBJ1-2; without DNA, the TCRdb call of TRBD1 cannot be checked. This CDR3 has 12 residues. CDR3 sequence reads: CATSTQGYGYTF.

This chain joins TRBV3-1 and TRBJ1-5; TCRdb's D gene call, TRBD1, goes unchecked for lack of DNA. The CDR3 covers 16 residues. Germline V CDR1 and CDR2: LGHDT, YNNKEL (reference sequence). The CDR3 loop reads CASSPGQGADNQPQHF.

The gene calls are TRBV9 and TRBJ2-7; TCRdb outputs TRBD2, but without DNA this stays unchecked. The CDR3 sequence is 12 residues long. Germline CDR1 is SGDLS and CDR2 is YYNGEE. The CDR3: CASGSGSLEQYF.

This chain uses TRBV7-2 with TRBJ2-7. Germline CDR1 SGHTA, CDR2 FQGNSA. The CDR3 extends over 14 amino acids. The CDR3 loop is CASSLVTVNYEQYF. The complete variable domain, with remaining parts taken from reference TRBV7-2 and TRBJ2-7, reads GAGVSQSPSNKVTEKGKDVELRCDPISGHTALYWYRQSLGQGLEFLIYFQGNSAPDKSGLPSDRFSAERTGGSVSTLTIQRTQQEDSAVYLCASSLVTVNYEQYFGPGTRLTVT.

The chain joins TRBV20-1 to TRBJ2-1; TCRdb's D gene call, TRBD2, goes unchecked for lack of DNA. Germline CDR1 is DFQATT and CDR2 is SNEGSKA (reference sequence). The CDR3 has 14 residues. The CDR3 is CSARSAGVPDEQFF.

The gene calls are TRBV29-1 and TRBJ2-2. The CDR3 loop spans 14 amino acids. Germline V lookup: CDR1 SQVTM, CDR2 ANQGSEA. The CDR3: CSVEVTRNTGELFF.

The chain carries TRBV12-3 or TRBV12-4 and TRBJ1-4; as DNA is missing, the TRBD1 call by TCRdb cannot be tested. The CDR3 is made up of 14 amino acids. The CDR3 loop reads CASSRGQGYEKLFF.

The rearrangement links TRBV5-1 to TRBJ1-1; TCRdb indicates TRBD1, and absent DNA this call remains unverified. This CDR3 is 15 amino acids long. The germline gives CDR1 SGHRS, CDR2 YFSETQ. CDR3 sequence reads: CASSLNTGGVTEAFF.

The CDR3 is CASSYSSGTQYF. This rearrangement joins TRBV14 to TRBJ2-3. Per the germline V gene, CDR1 is SGHDN and CDR2 is FVKESK. The CDR3 covers 12 residues.

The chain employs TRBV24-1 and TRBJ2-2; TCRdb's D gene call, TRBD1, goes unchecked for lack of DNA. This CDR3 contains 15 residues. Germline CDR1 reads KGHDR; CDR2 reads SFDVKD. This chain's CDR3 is CATSDLGTDTGELFF.

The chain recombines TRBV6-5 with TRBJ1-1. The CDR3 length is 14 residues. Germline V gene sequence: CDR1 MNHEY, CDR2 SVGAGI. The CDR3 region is CASSSRTANTEAFF.

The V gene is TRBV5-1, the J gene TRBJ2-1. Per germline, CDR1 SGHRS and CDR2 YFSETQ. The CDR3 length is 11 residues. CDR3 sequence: CAIRVGNEQFF.

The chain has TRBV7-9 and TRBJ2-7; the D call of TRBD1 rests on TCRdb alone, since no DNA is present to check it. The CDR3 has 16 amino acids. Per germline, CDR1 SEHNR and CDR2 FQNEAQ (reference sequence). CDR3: CASSSVQGFGAYEQYF.

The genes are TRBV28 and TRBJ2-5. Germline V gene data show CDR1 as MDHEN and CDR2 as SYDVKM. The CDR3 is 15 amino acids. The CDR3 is CASSFISGDRETQYF. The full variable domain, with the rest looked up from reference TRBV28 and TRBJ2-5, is DVKVTQSSRYLVKRTGEKVFLECVQDMDHENMFWYRQDPGLGLRLIYFSYDVKMKEKGDIPEGYSVSREKKERFSLILESASTNQTSMYLCASSFISGDRETQYFGPGTRLLVL.

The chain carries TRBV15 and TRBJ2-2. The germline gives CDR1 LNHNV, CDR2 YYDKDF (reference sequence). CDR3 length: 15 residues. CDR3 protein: CATSRDRSFAGELFF. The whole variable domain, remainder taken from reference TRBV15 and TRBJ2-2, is DAMVIQNPRYQVTQFGKPVTLSCSQTLNHNVMYWYQQKSSQAPKLLFHYYDKDFNNEADTPDNFQSRRPNTSFCFLDIRSPGLGDTAMYLCATSRDRSFAGELFFGEGSRLTVL.

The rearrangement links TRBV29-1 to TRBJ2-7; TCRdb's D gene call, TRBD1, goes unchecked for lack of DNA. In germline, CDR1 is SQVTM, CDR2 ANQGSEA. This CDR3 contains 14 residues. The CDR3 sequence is CSVPARDTPYEQYF.